The clone carrying this T cell receptor (beta chain) has just one count. Its antigen is as yet unknown. V was shortened by 3 bases and J by 4 bases, with 16 bases between the two germline ends. Germline loops: CDR1 SGHTA, CDR2 FQGNSA. This CDR3 contains 16 residues. The sample originates from a study of T cells after posttransplantation cyclophosphamide. Findings of the study overall: Blood and skin or GI T cell repertoires showed limited TRB overlap. After PTCy, TRB diversity resembled that of CNI/methotrexate controls. Donor CD8+ memory clones often dominated recipient blood repertoires at later times.

Produced via immunoSEQ multiplex PCR; TCRdb's table is partial and in-frame only. The table includes roughly 10,000 clones, 70% to 90% detected once. Sampled 1 year posttransplant, controls received myeloablative marrow transplants, methotrexate and a calcineurin inhibitor. The source of this sequence is a male patient between 50 and 60 years old who received an allogeneic stem cell transplant from an unrelated donor, was CMV-positive, and had chronic GVHD only. Some T cells may possibly be graft donor cells. The input for sequencing was PBMCs, taken roughly 67 weeks after allogeneic stem cell transplant with calcineurin inhibitor and methotrexate. The J gene is TRBJ1-3, the V gene TRBV7-2; perhaps TRBD1 as D (6 bases). CDR3: CASSLGGGGMGNTIYF. The CDR3 bases are TGTGCCAGCAGCTTGGGCGGGGGCGGTATGGGAAACACCATATATTTT. The variable domain in full, with the rest retrieved from reference TRBV7-2 and TRBJ1-3, is GAGVSQSPSNKVTEKGKDVELRCDPISGHTALYWYRQSLGQGLEFLIYFQGNSAPDKSGLPSDRFSAERTGGSVSTLTIQRTQQEDSAVYLCASSLGGGGMGNTIYFGEGSWLTVV.